This record covers a single T cell receptor beta chain. These data are taken from a study of blood T cells in healthy people across ages. The V end lost 4 bases, the J end lost 6 bases, and 12 bases lay between the germline ends. Germline CDR1 reads ENHRY; CDR2 reads SYGVKD. This CDR3 is 13 amino acids long. PCR was performed a second time for about 6 to 11 cycles using a sample-barcoded 5' primer and a J-beta primer mix. TCRdb re-analysed the 5' RACE reads in MiXCR, keeping a single row per CDR3 protein. This table holds about 1.4 million distinct CDR3 sequences, approximately 63% found once. The sequenced sample was blood. This sequence joins TRBV10-3 and TRBJ1-1; a weak D match, TRBD1 (5 bases). The TCR originated in a man younger than 35 in good health. CDR3 sequence reads: CAISVSGTPEAFF. CDR3 bases: TGTGCCATCAGTGTGTCAGGGACCCCTGAAGCTTTCTTT.